This record looks at one T cell receptor beta chain sequence and its context. What it recognizes is unknown. The data belong to a study of immune evolution from preneoplasia to lung adenocarcinoma. Across the whole study: HLA loss of heterozygosity: roughly 6.4% AIS, about 15% MIA, about 35% ADC, none AAH. Study-wide findings and caveats: Clonality was highest in normal lung, lower in later-stage lesions apparently. KRAS-mutant nodules had the highest T cell clonality.

V was trimmed by 4 bases and J by 0 bases, leaving 10 bases between them. The CDR3 runs 15 residues. Germline CDR1 and CDR2: SGHAT and FQDESV (reference sequence). TCRdb keeps only in-frame clones here, not all; method: immunoSEQ multiplex PCR. The table lists more than 7,000 clones, about 81% of them singletons. Premalignant or tumor cells were enriched by macro-dissection after pathologic assessment. The sequence came from a person aged 70 to 80 with lung adenocarcinoma. The material sequenced was FFPE lung adenocarcinoma in situ tissue. This rearrangement joins TRBV11-1 to TRBJ1-5; the D is unclear. The CDR3 DNA reads TGTGCCAGCAGCTCGGACGTATATAGCAATCAGCCCCAGCATTTT. As protein: CASSSDVYSNQPQHF.